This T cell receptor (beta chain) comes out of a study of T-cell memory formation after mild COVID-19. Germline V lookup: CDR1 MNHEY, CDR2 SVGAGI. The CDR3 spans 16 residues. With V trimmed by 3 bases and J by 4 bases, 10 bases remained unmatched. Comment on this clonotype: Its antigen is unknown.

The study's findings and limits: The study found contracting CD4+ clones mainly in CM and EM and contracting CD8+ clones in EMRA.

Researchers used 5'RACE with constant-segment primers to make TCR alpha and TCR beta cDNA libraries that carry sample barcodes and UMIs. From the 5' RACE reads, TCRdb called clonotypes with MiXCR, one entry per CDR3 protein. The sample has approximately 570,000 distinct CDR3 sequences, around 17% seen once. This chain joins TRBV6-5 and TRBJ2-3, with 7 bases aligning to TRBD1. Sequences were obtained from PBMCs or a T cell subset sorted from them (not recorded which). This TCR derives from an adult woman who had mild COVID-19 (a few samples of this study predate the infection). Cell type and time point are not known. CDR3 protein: CASSYSWQGVADTQYF. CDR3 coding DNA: TGTGCCAGCAGTTATAGTTGGCAGGGGGTTGCAGATACGCAGTATTTT.